The rows below give T cell receptor beta chains drawn from one sample of a study of CD8+CD57+ T cells in acquired aplastic anemia. MiXCR, applied by TCRdb to the reads, yields one record per CDR3 protein. The sample lists roughly 130,000 distinct CDR3 sequences, around 46% occurring once. Sequences were obtained from sorted CD4+, CD8+, or CD8+CD57+ T cells (not recorded which) from PBMCs. Every receptor here comes from a human donor in good health, serving as a control. Each CDR3 is given with its conserved first and last residue. D genes are given only for firm matches. A row's size may be missing; if present it is once, few, many or a size class.

>TRBD2|many|TRBJ2-2|TRBV19
CASTPRGGGMNTGELFF
TGTGCCAGTACCCCCCGGGGCGGGGGGATGAACACCGGGGAGCTGTTTTTT
>NA|medium-sized|TRBJ1-6|TRBV10-1
CASSRWGRSNSPLHF
TGCGCCAGCAGTAGGTGGGGACGGTCAAATTCACCCCTCCACTTT
>TRBD1|many|TRBJ2-7|TRBV20-1
CSAPGTGNYEQYF
TGCAGTGCTCCCGGGACAGGGAACTACGAGCAGTACTTC
>NA|NA|TRBJ2-1|TRBV14
CASSQVVQEQFF
TGTGCCAGCAGCCAAGTGGTTCAGGAGCAGTTCTTC
>NA|medium-sized|TRBJ2-3|TRBV10-3
CAISDTGTDTQYF
TGTGCCATCAGTGATACTGGCACAGATACGCAGTATTTT
>NA|few|TRBJ1-3|TRBV9
CASSAGHLSGNTIYF
TGTGCCAGCAGCGCAGGACACCTATCTGGAAACACCATATATTTT
>NA|NA|TRBJ2-7|TRBV15
CATSRDRQSYEQYF
TGTGCCACCAGCAGAGATCGGCAGAGCTACGAGCAGTACTTC
>TRBD1|NA|TRBJ1-1|TRBV7-6
CASSYDRAAFF
TGTGCCAGCAGCTACGACAGGGCAGCTTTCTTT
>TRBD1|many|TRBJ1-2|TRBV19
CASSSRGLDYGYTF
TGTGCCAGTAGTAGTAGGGGGCTGGACTATGGCTACACCTTC
>NA|NA|TRBJ2-3|TRBV2
CASSTDSNTDTQYF
TGTGCCAGCAGTACGGACAGCAACACAGATACGCAGTATTTT
>TRBD1|many|TRBJ1-1|TRBV6-1
CASSDWAGGNTEAFF
TGTGCCAGCAGTGATTGGGCAGGGGGCAACACTGAAGCTTTCTTT
>NA|many|TRBJ2-7|TRBV6-1
CASSGGNRGEQYF
TGTGCCAGCAGTGGAGGGAATAGGGGCGAGCAGTACTTC
>NA|NA|TRBJ2-1|TRBV15
CATSGYIAVNEQFF
TGTGCCACCAGCGGTTACATAGCTGTCAATGAGCAGTTCTTC
>NA|NA|TRBJ1-1|TRBV12-1
CASSLGPGTRQAFF
TGTGCCAGCAGCTTGGGCCCCGGGACAAGACAAGCTTTCTTT
>NA|once|TRBJ2-2|TRBV10-3
CAISESWGPANTGELFF
TGTGCCATCAGTGAGAGTTGGGGGCCCGCGAACACCGGGGAGCTGTTTTTT
>TRBD1|NA|TRBJ1-2|TRBV10-3
CAISESGLGGEFGYGYTF
TGTGCCATCAGTGAGTCGGGGTTAGGGGGCGAGTTTGGGTATGGCTACACCTTC
>TRBD2|NA|TRBJ2-1|TRBV11-1
CASSPRTSGGANEQFF
TGTGCCAGCAGCCCGAGGACTAGCGGGGGGGCTAATGAGCAGTTCTTC
>TRBD2|many|TRBJ2-7|TRBV3-1
CASSLGLAGYEQYF
TGTGCCAGCAGCCTGGGACTAGCGGGCTACGAGCAGTACTTC
>NA|many|TRBJ2-7|TRBV6-2/TRBV6-3
CASRGGGHVGYEQYF
TGTGCCAGCAGGGGGGGAGGTCACGTAGGCTACGAGCAGTACTTC
>NA|many|TRBJ1-1|TRBV5-1
CASSFFLNTEAFF
TGCGCCAGCAGCTTTTTTCTGAACACTGAAGCTTTCTTT
>NA|many|TRBJ2-3|TRBV7-2
CASSLDGASTDTQYF
TGTGCCAGCAGCTTAGACGGGGCTAGCACAGATACGCAGTATTTT
>NA|once|TRBJ1-4|TRBV15
CATSNPGANEKLFF
TGTGCCACCAGCAACCCAGGGGCTAATGAAAAACTGTTTTTT
>NA|NA|TRBJ1-2|TRBV29-1
CSVERGGSYTF
TGCAGCGTTGAAAGGGGCGGTAGCTACACCTTC
>NA|many|TRBJ2-5|TRBV12-3/TRBV12-4
CASRTGPQETQYF
TGTGCCAGCAGGACGGGACCCCAAGAGACCCAGTACTTC
>NA|many|TRBJ1-2|TRBV24-1
CATSDPTRNYGYTF
TGTGCCACCAGTGATCCCACAAGAAACTATGGCTACACCTTC
>TRBD1|NA|TRBJ2-2|TRBV29-1
CSVDGVRGRNTGELFF
TGCAGCGTTGATGGAGTCAGGGGGCGCAACACCGGGGAGCTGTTTTTT
>NA|NA|TRBJ1-5|TRBV19
CASSRSNQPQHF
TGTGCCAGTAGCCGTAGCAATCAGCCCCAGCATTTT
>NA|NA|TRBJ1-2|TRBV10-3
CAIRRGDTGTDGYTF
TGTGCCATCAGAAGAGGGGACACTGGAACCGATGGCTACACCTTC
>NA|few|TRBJ1-6|TRBV7-2
CASSPQGNNSPLHF
TGTGCCAGCAGCCCCCAGGGAAATAATTCACCCCTCCACTTT
>TRBD1|few|TRBJ2-2|TRBV5-1
CASSPTGGRTGELFF
TGCGCCAGCAGCCCGACAGGGGGGCGCACCGGGGAGCTGTTTTTT
>NA|NA|TRBJ1-1|TRBV7-9
CASSPGEEAFF
TGTGCCAGCAGCCCGGGGGAGGAAGCTTTCTTT
>NA|many|TRBJ2-7|TRBV7-2
CASSLVPGEQYF
TGTGCCAGCAGCTTAGTACCGGGCGAGCAGTACTTC
>NA|NA|TRBJ1-2|TRBV19
CASSKKVDYGYTF
TGTGCCAGTAGTAAAAAGGTGGACTATGGCTACACCTTC
>NA|few|TRBJ1-6|TRBV14
CASSHATYNSPLHF
TGTGCCAGCAGCCATGCGACTTATAATTCACCCCTCCACTTT
>NA|NA|TRBJ1-5|TRBV12-3/TRBV12-4
CASSHSLKQEQPQHF
TGTGCCAGCAGTCATAGCTTGAAACAGGAACAGCCCCAGCATTTT